One sample yielded the 27 T cell receptor beta chains listed below, sequenced in a study of blood T cell repertoires in COVID-19. Clones were read by immunoSEQ multiplex PCR, and TCRdb kept only the in-frame ones, dropping some. This table has some 68,000 clones, roughly 91% appearing once. Sequencing used peripheral blood. Receptors originate from a man between 50 and 59 years old with COVID-19, enrolled during active disease.

This chain joins TRBV14 and TRBJ2-1; 7 nucleotides agree with TRBD1. V dropped 6 bases and J dropped 9; count of bases not matched to a gene: 8. The V gene's germline CDR1 is SGHDN and CDR2 FVKESK. The CDR3 is 13 residues long. CDR3 in DNA: TGTGCCAGCAGTGACAGGGTCTGGGGTGAGCAGTTCTTC. Protein product: CASSDRVWGEQFF.

This chain uses TRBV27 with TRBJ1-5; a weak D match, TRBD1 (5 bases). The CDR3 loop spans 14 amino acids. Deletions cut 5 bases from V and 1 base from J, with 9 bases between. Per the germline V gene, CDR1 is MNHEY and CDR2 is SMNVEV (reference sequence). The DNA of the CDR3 is TGTGCCAGCAGTCCGCGGGACAGCAATCAGCCCCAGCATTTT. It translates to CASSPRDSNQPQHF.

V and J are TRBV3-1 (or the pseudogene TRBV3-2) and TRBJ2-7; unclear D gene. The CDR3 loop spans 17 amino acids. V dropped 1 base and J dropped 2 bases, with 18 bases sitting between them. Germline-derived CDR1 and CDR2 are LGHDT and YNNKEL (reference sequence). The CDR3: CASSQVSRIRGPYEQYF. CDR3 DNA sequence: TGTGCCAGCAGCCAAGTATCCCGGATAAGAGGTCCCTACGAGCAGTACTTC.

The chain carries TRBV5-1 and TRBJ1-2, with 7 bases lining up with TRBD1. With V trimmed by 0 bases and J by 7 bases, 3 bases remained unmatched. This CDR3 comprises 13 residues. Per the germline V gene, CDR1 is SGHRS and CDR2 is YFSETQ. In nucleotides, the CDR3 is TGCGCCAGCAGCTTGGCCCAGGGGGTTGGCTACACCTTC. This translates into CASSLAQGVGYTF.

The rearrangement uses TRBV27 and TRBJ2-3; D remains unclear. Trimming removed 2 bases from V and 2 bases from J, with 8 bases in between. The CDR3 extends over 14 amino acids. From germline, CDR1 is MNHEY and CDR2 SMNVEV (reference sequence). The CDR3 loop is CASSLMAATDTQYF. CDR3 coding DNA: TGTGCCAGCAGTTTAATGGCGGCCACAGATACGCAGTATTTT.

V is TRBV28 and J is TRBJ1-3; D possibly corresponds to TRBD1 (6 bases). The germline CDR1 and CDR2 sequences are MDHEN and SYDVKM. Trimming removed 5 bases at V and 0 bases at J, with 17 bases between. The CDR3 runs 17 residues. CDR3 region: CASSPAGQLVSGNTIYF. In nucleotides, the CDR3 is TGTGCCAGCAGTCCAGCCGGACAGCTCGTCTCTGGAAACACCATATATTTT.

The rearrangement uses TRBV21-1 and TRBJ1-5; the table names TRBD1, a call not compared with the DNA. TRBV21-1 is a known pseudogene. The CDR3 spans 16 residues. This chain's CDR3 is CASTYPGQGAVQPQHF. CDR3 bases: TGTGCCAGCACCTACCCCGGACAGGGGGCGGTTCAGCCCCAGCATTTT.

The chain joins TRBV6-6 to TRBJ1-6; TRBD1 aligns across 7 bases. The CDR3 is 15 residues long. The V segment lost 6 bases and the J segment 5 bases; nucleotides outside the gene matches: 7. CDR1 and CDR2 (germline): MNHNY, SVGAGI (reference sequence). CDR3 bases: TGTGCCAGCAGGACCGAGGGGGCCGATAATTCACCCCTCCACTTT. It encodes CASRTEGADNSPLHF.

The chain combines TRBV19 with TRBJ2-3; D not certain. V was clipped by 5 bases and J by 6 bases, with 12 bases between them. Per germline, CDR1 LNHDA and CDR2 SQIVND (reference sequence). The CDR3 contains 13 residues. CDR3: CASSPGLRDTQYF. The CDR3 DNA is TGTGCCAGTAGTCCCGGTTTGAGGGATACGCAGTATTTT.

The chain combines TRBV19 with TRBJ1-1, with D unresolved. The CDR3 loop spans 14 amino acids. The V and J ends lost 3 bases and 1 base respectively, with 9 bases between them. CDR1 is LNHDA and CDR2 is SQIVND in the germline V gene (reference sequence). The CDR3 loop reads CASSMSAGNTEAFF. The CDR3 DNA reads TGTGCCAGTAGTATGTCGGCGGGGAACACTGAAGCTTTCTTT.

The count of this clone is one. The rearrangement links TRBV19 to TRBJ1-1, with D unclear. CDR1 LNHDA and CDR2 SQIVND come from the germline V gene (reference sequence). The CDR3 sequence is 15 residues long. The V end was cut by 3 bases, the J end by 5 bases, with 16 bases between. The CDR3 sequence: CASSIRVQPGTEAFF. Written as DNA, the CDR3 is TGTGCCAGTAGTATCCGGGTACAGCCGGGAACTGAAGCTTTCTTT.

This rearrangement joins TRBV6-5 to TRBJ1-5, with D maybe TRBD1 (5 bases). The germline V and J ends were trimmed by 0 bases and 4 bases, with 13 bases remaining between them. The CDR3 consists of 16 residues. Germline V gene sequence: CDR1 MNHEY, CDR2 SVGAGI. In DNA, the CDR3 is TGTGCCAGCAGTTACTCCTTTCCAGGACAAAATCAGCCCCAGCATTTT. Its translation is CASSYSFPGQNQPQHF.

The chain has TRBV9 and TRBJ1-1; 9 nucleotides align to TRBD1. The V gene's germline CDR1 is SGDLS and CDR2 YYNGEE. There are 15 residues in the CDR3. J gave up 4 bases and V 3 bases, and 7 bases lay outside the gene matches. The CDR3, as DNA: TGTGCCAGCAGCGCCGGACAGGGGCGGTTCACTGAAGCTTTCTTT. As protein: CASSAGQGRFTEAFF.

The chain is built from TRBV5-1 and TRBJ2-5; TRBD2 agrees at 12 bases. Trimming cost V 3 bases and J 2 bases; bases outside gene matches: 5. The CDR3 runs 16 residues. The germline CDR1 and CDR2 sequences are SGHRS and YFSETQ. The CDR3 sequence: CASSWALAGGQETQYF. As DNA, the CDR3 is TGCGCCAGCAGCTGGGCCCTAGCGGGAGGGCAAGAGACCCAGTACTTC.

This clone was seen just once. V is TRBV5-1 and J is TRBJ2-3; D gene unclear. Germline V gives CDR1 SGHRS, CDR2 YFSETQ. The CDR3 has 13 residues. With 3 bases removed from V and 6 bases from J, the gap between germline ends came to 11 bases. CDR3 DNA sequence: TGCGCCAGCAGCTCCTTATATTTGGATACGCAGTATTTT. It yields the protein CASSSLYLDTQYF.

The rearrangement uses TRBV10-3 and TRBJ2-1; 9 bases match TRBD1. Per the germline V gene, CDR1 is ENHRY and CDR2 is SYGVKD. The V segment lost 3 bases and the J segment 8 bases; nucleotides outside the gene matches: 8. The CDR3 totals 15 residues. DNA of the CDR3: TGTGCCATCAGTGAAGATGGACAGGGGAGGGATGAGCAGTTCTTC. Amino acids: CAISEDGQGRDEQFF.

The chain joins TRBV27 to TRBJ2-7, with a weak D call TRBD1 (6 bases). The CDR3 has 14 residues. V lost 0 bases and J 1 base, leaving 7 bases between the germline ends. Germline assignment: CDR1 MNHEY and CDR2 SMNVEV (reference sequence). CDR3 sequence reads: CASSLSTGSYEQYF. DNA for the CDR3: TGTGCCAGCAGTTTATCGACAGGTTCCTACGAGCAGTACTTC.

The chain couples TRBV6-5 to TRBJ1-4; the D is unclear. The CDR3 consists of 11 residues. V was pared by 6 bases and J by 12 bases, with 11 bases between. The germline CDR1 and CDR2 sequences are MNHEY and SVGAGI. As DNA, the CDR3 is TGTGCCAGCAGGATGAATGCAGAACTGTTTTTT. It is translated as CASRMNAELFF.

The chain links TRBV3-1 (or the pseudogene TRBV3-2) to TRBJ1-1, with 7 bases that match TRBD1. CDR3 length: 18 residues. The germline CDR1 and CDR2 sequences are LGHDT and YNNKEL (reference sequence). V was pared by 0 bases and J by 1 base, with 11 bases of the junction left unmatched. CDR3 nucleotide sequence: TGTGCCAGCAGCCAAGAGGGGATGCTGGGACAGAAGAACACTGAAGCTTTCTTT. As protein: CASSQEGMLGQKNTEAFF.

The chain employs TRBV9 and TRBJ2-5; 7 positions match TRBD1. The CDR3 length is 15 residues. The V segment lost 0 bases and the J segment 4 bases; nucleotides outside the gene matches: 6. In germline, CDR1 is SGDLS, CDR2 YYNGEE. The CDR3 coding sequence is TGTGCCAGCAGCGTAGGACAGGGACGACTAGAGACCCAGTACTTC. Translation: CASSVGQGRLETQYF.

This chain connects TRBV4-2 to TRBJ2-1; TRBD2 aligns across 14 bases. This CDR3 has 17 residues. V was pared by 1 base and J by 7 bases, with 6 bases of the junction left unmatched. Per the germline V gene, CDR1 is LGHNA and CDR2 is YNFKEQ. CDR3 amino acids: CASSQGGTSGSRNEQFF. CDR3 sequence (DNA): TGTGCCAGCAGCCAAGGGGGGACTAGCGGGAGTAGAAATGAGCAGTTCTTC.

The V and J genes are TRBV6-2 or TRBV6-3 and TRBJ1-5, with no clear D. CDR1 is MNHEY and CDR2 is SVGEGT in the germline V gene. The CDR3 totals 15 residues. Trimming shortened V by 0 bases and J by 0 bases, and 6 bases separated the two germline ends. Here the CDR3 DNA reads TGTGCCAGCAGTTACTCGGCCAGTAGCAATCAGCCCCAGCATTTT. It yields the protein CASSYSASSNQPQHF.

CDR3 nucleotide sequence: TGTGCCAGCTCACCGACAGGGGGCAGCGGCTACACCTTC. Its protein product is CASSPTGGSGYTF. The genes are TRBV18 and TRBJ1-2; 10 bases agree with TRBD1. The J segment lost 8 bases and the V segment lost 3 bases, leaving 3 bases of the junction unmatched. Looked up from germline, CDR1 is KGHSH and CDR2 is LQKENI. The CDR3 covers 13 residues.

This clone showed up just once. This chain connects TRBV15 to TRBJ1-1, with unresolved D. V gave up 0 bases and J gave up 4 bases, with 12 bases separating them. CDR1 is LNHNV, CDR2 YYDKDF, per germline (reference sequence). CDR3 length: 15 amino acids. Here the CDR3 DNA reads TGTGCCACCAGCAGAGATGGGAGAGCCGGCACTGAAGCTTTCTTT. This translates into CATSRDGRAGTEAFF.

This clone is a singleton in its sample. J is TRBJ2-3 and V is TRBV19, with 10 bases identical to TRBD2. J gave up 4 bases and V 6 bases, and 16 bases lay outside the gene matches. This CDR3 contains 18 residues. CDR1 is LNHDA, CDR2 SQIVND, per germline (reference sequence). In DNA form, the CDR3 reads TGTGCCAGTAGATCCGTCGCCCTAGCGGGAGTATATCCAGATACGCAGTATTTT. It specifies CASRSVALAGVYPDTQYF. Using reference TRBV19 and TRBJ2-3 for the parts outside the CDR3, the full variable domain is DGGITQSPKYLFRKEGQNVTLSCEQNLNHDAMYWYRQDPGQGLRLIYYSQIVNDFQKGDIAEGYSVSREKKESFPLTVTSAQKNPTAFYLCASRSVALAGVYPDTQYFGPGTRLTVL.

The chain joins TRBV3-1 (or the pseudogene TRBV3-2) to TRBJ1-1; D possibly corresponds to TRBD1 (6 bases). With 3 bases removed from V and 4 bases from J, the gap between germline ends came to 15 bases. The CDR3 loop spans 15 amino acids. Germline-derived CDR1 and CDR2 are LGHDT and YNNKEL (reference sequence). The CDR3 DNA reads as TGTGCCAGCAGCCACATAACAGGGATGGGCACTGAAGCTTTCTTT. It yields the protein CASSHITGMGTEAFF.

The chain employs TRBV30 and TRBJ1-1; 10 nucleotides match TRBD1. V shed 0 bases and J 11 bases; nucleotides not matched to a gene: 12. The CDR3 has 15 residues. Germline V gene sequence: CDR1 GTSNPN, CDR2 SVGIG (reference sequence). The CDR3 protein is CAWSVLGTGALGAFF. DNA for the CDR3: TGTGCCTGGAGTGTCCTTGGGACAGGGGCCTTGGGGGCTTTCTTT.